This T cell receptor (beta chain) came from a study of CD8+CD57+ T cells in acquired aplastic anemia. Using genomic DNA as the template, TCR beta VDJ and CDR3 profiling was carried out. MiXCR was run by TCRdb on the reads, yielding one entry per CDR3 protein. The data hold some 410,000 distinct CDR3 sequences, with under 80% observed a single time. Comment on this clonotype: Relative to the germline gene, one junction end is altered; a read error may explain this.

Sequenced: sorted CD4+, CD8+, or CD8+CD57+ T cells (not recorded which) from PBMCs. This TCR was recovered from a human donor in good health, serving as a control.

Here the CDR3 DNA reads TGTGCCACCTCATGGGGGGCTTCAGACACGCAGTATTTT. Residues: CATSWGASDTQYF. This chain uses TRBV19 with TRBJ2-3; perhaps D is TRBD1 or TRBD2 (6 bases each). The CDR3 is 13 residues long. Germline CDR1 reads LNHDA; CDR2 reads SQIVND (reference sequence).